The clone carrying this T cell receptor (beta chain) was observed at least ten times. Its antigen is not identified. This sample stems from a study of metastatic and nonmetastatic thyroid tumors. Study information: Repertoires from malignant and benign thyroid patients were compared across blood and tumor or nodule tissue.

Nobody among the patients had been given any treatment before thyroid surgery. TCRdb redid the clone calls on the PCR reads using MiXCR. This sample yields around 20,000 clones, of which around 9.9% are seen a single time; more than 25% belongs to the top ten. Germline V lookup: CDR1 DFQATT, CDR2 SNEGSKA (reference sequence). The CDR3 consists of 14 residues. The V segment lost 6 bases and the J segment 5 bases; nucleotides outside the gene matches: 6. Study-level points and caveats: Benign nodules were reported to have significantly lower TCR beta diversity than malignant thyroid tumors, in blood and tumor.

Sequences were obtained from blood. The rearrangement joins TRBV20-1 to TRBJ2-5; TRBD2 aligns across 13 bases. This receptor was obtained from a female donor with papillary thyroid cancer or a benign thyroid nodule (not recorded which). Some clones in this sample may be carry-over from other donors' samples. In nucleotides, the CDR3 is TGCAGTGCAACCGGGACTAGCGGGAAGGAGACCCAGTACTTC. Encoded protein: CSATGTSGKETQYF.